Sequencing of this TCR beta chain was carried out in a study of blood T cell repertoires in COVID-19 (dated by TCRdb to between 2020 and 2021). Broadly, across the study: The collaborator samples originated in the United States, Italy and Spain and spanned the acute and convalescent phases of COVID-19. The material from the prospective study consisted of cDNA or gDNA derived from T cells, B-cell-depleted T cells, or PBMCs. The dataset comprised deeply sampled blood TCRbeta repertoires from subjects exposed to, actively infected with, or recovered from COVID-19. The repertoires were made available in a free public database intended to serve as a resource for research on the immune response to SARS-CoV-2. Samples were obtained from the ongoing ImmuneRACE study (first 160 participants) and from about 1,300 subjects provided by 6 global collaborators. A de-identified subject ID, COVID-19 status, age in years and sex were almost always included in the sample metadata. Where HLA class I and class II types were available, the types were taken from metadata supplied by the sample provider, not from assay-based typing.

Of note for this clone: Its antigen target is currently unknown. Base qualities are missing; no much larger clone stands one base away.

Participants in the prospective study were aged 18 to 89 years, lived in some 24 United States geographic areas, and enrolled through a virtual design. In the prospective study, participants were assigned to cohorts based on the clinical history participants reported in a screening survey and a study questionnaire. A participant counted as exposed if, within 2 weeks of entering the study, that participant had been in contact with someone who had a PCR-confirmed or clinician-diagnosed COVID-19 case. Each participant in the prospective study had whole blood, serum and a nasopharyngeal or oropharyngeal swab collected by mobile phlebotomists. Participants in the prospective study had the option to provide additional blood draws and questionnaires over a roughly two-month period. Before DNA extraction, prospective study blood samples were shipped either frozen or at room temperature. Study-level results and caveats: Clinical and demographic metadata were provided uncurated, with the amount varying by source and participant.

TCRbeta CDR3 regions were amplified from genomic DNA by means of the immunoSEQ Assay, a bias-controlled multiplex PCR. Regarding the original processing steps: Nucleated cell counts per sample were estimated from amplification of reference gene primers within the assay. To quantify the absolute abundance of each unique TCRbeta CDR3 rearrangement, sequence reads were collapsed and filtered. Productive Simpson clonality was computed per sample as the square root of Simpson's diversity index over productive rearrangements. The table comes from immuneACCESS by way of TCRdb, which keeps in-frame sequences with V and J called. Part of the clones is missing from these tables; in studies checked, under half for an unresolved V gene and the rest for unknown reasons. The D gene and trimming were derived from the DNA, and the V and J assignments and clone size from that table. The sample has some 340,000 clones on record, 90% of them singletons. The ten top clones hold around 4.2% of the sample.

The junction shows trimming of 5 bases on V and 7 bases on J, and the gene matches do not reach 7 bases of it. The CDR3 runs 15 amino acids, cysteine and phenylalanine included. Only CDR3 DNA remains: 45 bases, in frame from the first base. Via the germline V gene (reference sequence), CDR1 is LNHDA and CDR2 SQIVND. The V and J genes are TRBV19 and TRBJ2-3; TRBD2 lines up with 12 middle nucleotides. This clonotype originated in a woman aged 25 to 39 who had been exposed to COVID-19. The source material was PBMCs or T cells enriched from blood (not recorded which). The CDR3 protein sequence reads: CASSYRLAGAHTQYF. The DNA is TGTGCCAGTAGTTACCGACTAGCGGGGGCCCATACGCAGTATTTT.